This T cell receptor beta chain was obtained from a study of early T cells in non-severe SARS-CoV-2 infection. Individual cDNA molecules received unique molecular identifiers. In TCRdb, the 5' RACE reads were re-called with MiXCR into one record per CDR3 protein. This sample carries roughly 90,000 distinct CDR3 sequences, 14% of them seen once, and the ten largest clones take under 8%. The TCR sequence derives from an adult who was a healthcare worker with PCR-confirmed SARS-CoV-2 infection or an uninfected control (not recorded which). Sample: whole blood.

The CDR3 protein is CASSSRQGERSGANVLTF. CDR3 DNA sequence: TGTGCCAGCAGCTCTCGACAGGGTGAACGCTCTGGGGCCAACGTCCTGACTTTC. This chain links TRBV7-2 with TRBJ2-6, with 7 bases that match TRBD1. Germline V gives CDR1 SGHTA, CDR2 FQGNSA. The CDR3 runs 18 residues. V was pared by 4 bases and J by 0 bases, with 9 bases of the junction left unmatched.